This section outlines one T cell receptor beta chain sequence together with its context. Germline CDR1 and CDR2: SGHDN and FVKESK. The V segment lost 4 bases and the J segment 6 bases; nucleotides outside the gene matches: 8. The CDR3 totals 15 residues. The entry originates in a study of T and B cells in COVID-19 patients. Multiplex PCR with BIOMED2 TRB-A/B primer pools amplified TRB rearrangements. MiXCR, run by TCRdb on the multiplex PCR reads, gives a single entry per CDR3 protein. The table records around 15,000 distinct CDR3 sequences, about 30% of them present only once. Blood genomic DNA input for TRB amplification was roughly 220-500 ng.

The chain combines TRBV14 with TRBJ2-3, with 9 positions matching TRBD2. The origin of this receptor is a human donor who had recovered from COVID-19. The sample was blood. CDR3 nucleotides: TGTGCCAGCAGCCGGGCTAGCGGGGTGTTGGATACGCAGTATTTT. Its protein is CASSRASGVLDTQYF.